These 32 T cell receptor beta chains share one sample of origin, sequenced in a study of CD8+ T cells in alopecia areata. RNA was isolated and reverse transcribed to cDNA, the sequencing template. Profiled with immunoSEQ multiplex PCR; TCRdb holds only in-frame clones, not every one. The repertoire holds 150,000 to 200,000 clones, 64% seen once, with about 1.3% in the top ten. Described treatment: oral pan-JAK inhibitor, 5-10 mg twice daily. The sample in question was CD4+ T cells sorted from blood, obtained between weeks 49 and 50, from a patient treated with tofacitinib. The receptor set was obtained from a human donor with alopecia areata.

Notes on this clone: The sample has other DNA sequences that encode this CDR3 too. CDR3 DNA: TGCAGCGTTGTAGGGGGGGCCAAAAACATTCAGTACTTC. Encoded protein: CSVVGGAKNIQYF. The chain is built from TRBV29-1 and TRBJ2-4; D possibly uses TRBD1 or TRBD2 (6 bases each). The CDR3 consists of 13 residues. Deletions cut 4 bases from V and 1 base from J, with 8 bases between. The germline V gene encodes CDR1 SQVTM and CDR2 ANQGSEA.

The table lists this clone with a few counts. The J gene is TRBJ1-1, the V gene TRBV2, with a possible D match to TRBD1 (5 bases). Looked up from germline, CDR1 is SNHLY and CDR2 is FYNNEI. The V end lost 5 bases, the J end lost 5 bases, and 12 bases lay between the germline ends. The CDR3 sequence is 13 residues long. In DNA, the CDR3 is TGTGCCAGCAGTCAGGACGGGGGGACTGAAGCTTTCTTT. It codes for CASSQDGGTEAFF. Supplemented by reference TRBV2 and TRBJ1-1, the full variable domain reads EPEVTQTPSHQVTQMGQEVILRCVPISNHLYFYWYRQILGQKVEFLVSFYNNEISEKSEIFDDQFSVERPDGSNFTLKIRSTKLEDSAMYFCASSQDGGTEAFFGQGTRLTVV.

The rearrangement joins TRBV7-2 to TRBJ2-3, with unresolved D. The V end lost 5 bases, the J end lost 4 bases, and 19 bases lay between the germline ends. The CDR3 totals 16 residues. Germline V gene lookup returns CDR1 SGHTA and CDR2 FQGNSA. This chain's CDR3 is CASSPKGVLIADTQYF. The CDR3 region has the DNA TGTGCCAGCAGCCCCAAAGGCGTCCTTATTGCAGATACGCAGTATTTT. The full variable domain, rest sourced from reference TRBV7-2 and TRBJ2-3, is GAGVSQSPSNKVTEKGKDVELRCDPISGHTALYWYRQSLGQGLEFLIYFQGNSAPDKSGLPSDRFSAERTGGSVSTLTIQRTQQEDSAVYLCASSPKGVLIADTQYFGPGTRLTVL.

CDR3 loop: CSVGTGVPTGELFF. CDR3 DNA: TGCAGCGTTGGGACAGGGGTTCCCACCGGGGAGCTGTTTTTT. V is TRBV29-1 and J is TRBJ2-2, with TRBD1 matching over 9 bases. V gave up 4 bases and J gave up 4 bases; unmatched junction bases: 4. The CDR3 is 14 amino acids. CDR1 and CDR2 (germline): SQVTM, ANQGSEA.

The chain uses TRBV7-7 and TRBJ2-2, with 12 bases matching TRBD1. The CDR3 runs to 18 residues. The germline CDR1 and CDR2 sequences are SSHAT and FNYEAQ (reference sequence). With V trimmed by 5 bases and J by 4 bases, 11 bases remained unmatched. The CDR3 reads CASSANAGTGGFTGELFF. In nucleotides, the CDR3 is TGTGCCAGCAGCGCCAACGCCGGGACAGGGGGCTTCACCGGGGAGCTGTTTTTT.

The rearrangement links TRBV19 to TRBJ1-2, with 7 bases fitting TRBD1. Unmatched junction bases numbered 3, after V lost 0 bases and J lost 8 bases. Germline CDR1 and CDR2: LNHDA and SQIVND (reference sequence). The CDR3 contains 13 residues. CDR3 coding DNA: TGTGCCAGTAGTATAGATTGGGACAGCGGCTACACCTTC. Translating gives CASSIDWDSGYTF.

The chain employs TRBV29-1 and TRBJ1-5; no firm D call. This CDR3 is 10 amino acids long. Germline-derived CDR1 and CDR2 are SQVTM and ANQGSEA. Trimming took 4 bases from V and 6 from J, leaving 4 bases between them. The DNA for the CDR3 is TGCAGCGTTGGCTCTCAGCCCCAGCATTTT. Translation gives CSVGSQPQHF.

This rearrangement joins TRBV29-1 to TRBJ2-3; a possible D gene is TRBD2 (7 bases). Germline CDR1 reads SQVTM; CDR2 reads ANQGSEA. The CDR3 is 14 residues long. V shed 4 bases and J shed 6 bases, with 17 bases lying between them. The DNA of the CDR3 is TGCAGCGTTGGGTTAGGGGGGGGATCGGATACGCAGTATTTT. Protein product: CSVGLGGGSDTQYF.

CDR3 residues: CASKRLARPDTQYF. CDR3 DNA sequence: TGTGCCAGCAAGCGTCTAGCTCGTCCAGATACGCAGTATTTT. V gene TRBV27 combines with J gene TRBJ2-3; D might be TRBD2 (5 bases). This CDR3 contains 14 residues. CDR1 and CDR2 (germline): MNHEY, SMNVEV (reference sequence). V lost 7 bases and J lost 4, with 15 bases in between.

V is TRBV30 and J is TRBJ2-6; 9 bases match TRBD1. CDR3 size: 17 residues. Trimming removed 5 bases from V and 0 bases from J; junction bases left unmatched: 8. Germline V gene data show CDR1 as GTSNPN and CDR2 as SVGIG (reference sequence). DNA of the CDR3: TGTGCCTGGCTGGGGACAGGGCCCCGCTCTGGGGCCAACGTCCTGACTTTC. Amino acids: CAWLGTGPRSGANVLTF.

V gene TRBV6-1 combines with J gene TRBJ2-7; a weak D match, TRBD2 (5 bases). The CDR3 contains 14 residues. Germline lookup yields CDR1 MNHNS and CDR2 SASEGT. V was cut by 6 bases and J by 2 bases, with 14 bases left in between. As DNA, the CDR3 is TGTGCCAGCAGCTCCGGGATAGGACCCTACGAGCAGTACTTC. This encodes CASSSGIGPYEQYF.

This clone was observed at least ten times. The chain links TRBV19 to TRBJ1-5; no reliable D call. The CDR3 covers 16 residues. V was trimmed by 3 bases and J by 3 bases, leaving 15 bases between them. In germline, CDR1 is LNHDA, CDR2 SQIVND (reference sequence). The CDR3 loop is CASSILYREPNQPQHF. CDR3 sequence (DNA): TGTGCCAGTAGTATTTTATACCGGGAGCCCAATCAGCCCCAGCATTTT.

This clone appeared once. The gene calls are TRBV7-6 and TRBJ2-2; a possible D gene is TRBD1 (6 bases). The CDR3 is made up of 16 amino acids. Germline lookup yields CDR1 SGHVS and CDR2 FNYEAQ. Trimming cost V 4 bases and J 3 bases, with 15 bases left between them. Here the CDR3 reads CASSSPRGIDTGELFF. The CDR3 DNA reads as TGTGCCAGCAGCTCCCCGAGGGGGATCGACACCGGGGAGCTGTTTTTT.

This clone was detected a few times. The chain links TRBV10-3 to TRBJ2-1; D perhaps matches TRBD2 (6 bases). The V end lost 7 bases, the J end lost 4 bases, and 17 bases lay between the germline ends. Germline V lookup: CDR1 ENHRY, CDR2 SYGVKD. This CDR3 has 15 amino acids. The CDR3 reads CAITSGDQPYNEQFF. In nucleotides, the CDR3 is TGTGCCATCACCTCGGGGGACCAGCCGTACAATGAGCAGTTCTTC.

On this clone itself: The same CDR3 also results from other DNA sequences found in this sample. The rearrangement uses TRBV30 and TRBJ1-2; no clear D gene. Germline assignment: CDR1 GTSNPN and CDR2 SVGIG (reference sequence). The CDR3 runs to 12 residues. V was clipped by 4 bases and J by 4 bases, with 10 bases between them. CDR3 region: CAWMRSSYGYTF. The CDR3 coding sequence is TGTGCCTGGATGAGAAGTTCCTATGGCTACACCTTC.

This chain uses TRBV25-1 with TRBJ1-1; D gene unclear. The V gene lost 3 bases and the J gene lost 3 bases, with 8 bases spanning the gap. The germline V gene encodes CDR1 MGHDK and CDR2 SYGVNS. CDR3 length: 13 residues. The CDR3 sequence is CASSDQQHTEAFF. In DNA form, the CDR3 reads TGTGCCAGCAGTGACCAACAGCACACTGAAGCTTTCTTT.

In its sample, this clone was seen once. V and J are TRBV2 and TRBJ2-1, with D possibly being TRBD1 (7 bases). This CDR3 is 15 amino acids long. V was shortened by 1 base and J by 3 bases, with 10 bases between the two germline ends. The germline gives CDR1 SNHLY, CDR2 FYNNEI. The CDR3 is CASSEVQGGYNEQFF. Here the CDR3 DNA reads TGTGCCAGCAGTGAAGTCCAGGGGGGCTACAATGAGCAGTTCTTC.

The CDR3 reads CASSPTGGAGFGETQYF. CDR3 bases: TGCGCCAGCAGCCCAACCGGTGGGGCAGGGTTCGGGGAGACCCAGTACTTC. The rearrangement links TRBV4-3 to TRBJ2-5; tentatively, D is TRBD1 (5 bases). Trimming took 4 bases from V and 5 from J, leaving 23 bases between them. The germline CDR1 and CDR2 sequences are LGHNA and YSLEER. The CDR3 consists of 17 residues.

V gene TRBV4-1 combines with J gene TRBJ2-7, with D unclear. The length of the CDR3 is 12 residues. The V end lost 1 base, the J end lost 3 bases, and 4 bases lay between the germline ends. Germline V CDR1 and CDR2: MGHRA, YSYEKL. The CDR3 protein is CASSQGNYEQYF. The CDR3 bases are TGCGCCAGCAGCCAAGGGAACTACGAGCAGTACTTC.

This clone was seen more than once but under ten times. The rearrangement joins TRBV29-1 to TRBJ1-1, with 8 nucleotides matching TRBD1. V trimming: 5 bases; J trimming: 12 bases; junction bases outside the gene matches: 11. The CDR3 covers 12 residues. Germline V gene data show CDR1 as SQVTM and CDR2 as ANQGSEA. DNA for the CDR3: TGCAGCGTTACTGGACAGGGTGAGGTAACTTTCTTT. Protein: CSVTGQGEVTFF.

V is TRBV25-1 and J is TRBJ1-4; D is unclear. The CDR3 sequence is 11 residues long. The germline gives CDR1 MGHDK, CDR2 SYGVNS. Trimming left V 7 bases short and J 0 bases short, with 0 bases between. The CDR3: CASTTNEKLFF. The CDR3 DNA is TGTGCCAGCACAACTAATGAAAAACTGTTTTTT.

The chain has TRBV29-1 and TRBJ1-1; 7 nucleotides line up with TRBD1. With 5 bases clipped from V and 2 bases from J, the junction kept 5 bases outside the gene matches. The CDR3 has 13 amino acids. CDR1 and CDR2 (germline): SQVTM, ANQGSEA. CDR3 DNA sequence: TGCAGCGTTCGGACAGGCACTAACACTGAAGCTTTCTTT. Translated, it gives CSVRTGTNTEAFF.

The rearrangement uses TRBV7-9 and TRBJ1-2, with 7 bases that match TRBD1. Germline V CDR1 and CDR2: SEHNR, FQNEAQ (reference sequence). Germline trimming cut 8 bases from V and 0 bases from J; bases unmatched to any gene: 6. This CDR3 has 14 residues. As DNA, the CDR3 is TGTGCCAGCGGACAGGCGAGCCCTAACTATGGCTACACCTTC. It yields the protein CASGQASPNYGYTF.

The chain carries TRBV30 and TRBJ2-1, with D possibly being TRBD2 (5 bases). Looked up from germline, CDR1 is GTSNPN and CDR2 is SVGIG (reference sequence). Trimming took off 2 bases at V and 2 bases at J, with 7 bases between the two ends. The CDR3 sequence is 13 residues long. CDR3 bases: TGTGCCTGGAGTCCGGGGACCTACAATGAGCAGTTCTTC. Amino acids: CAWSPGTYNEQFF.

The rearrangement uses TRBV30 and TRBJ2-1, with D tentatively TRBD1 (5 bases). This CDR3 has 12 residues. The V gene lost 0 bases and the J gene lost 12 bases, with 12 bases spanning the gap. Germline assignment: CDR1 GTSNPN and CDR2 SVGIG (reference sequence). In DNA form, the CDR3 reads TGTGCCTGGAGTGTAGGTGCCCAGGGGCAGTTCTTC. Its translation: CAWSVGAQGQFF.

The gene calls are TRBV4-2 and TRBJ2-5; D might be TRBD2 (6 bases). The CDR3 covers 13 residues. V lost 5 bases and J 4 bases, leaving 11 bases between the germline ends. Germline V CDR1 and CDR2: LGHNA, YNFKEQ. CDR3 sequence (DNA): TGTGCCAGCAGCACGGGAGCGAGAGAGACCCAGTACTTC. Its translation: CASSTGARETQYF.

The chain combines TRBV19 with TRBJ2-1, with unresolved D. This CDR3 spans 12 amino acids. V lost 3 bases to trimming and J lost 10 bases, with 10 bases between them. Germline values: CDR1 LNHDA, CDR2 SQIVND (reference sequence). The CDR3: CASSIQWAEQFF. CDR3 DNA sequence: TGTGCCAGTAGTATCCAGTGGGCCGAGCAGTTCTTC.

The CDR3 region has the DNA TGCAGCGTTCAGAGTAACACTGAAGCTTTCTTT. This gives the protein CSVQSNTEAFF. This chain uses TRBV29-1 with TRBJ1-1; D remains ambiguous. The CDR3 is made up of 11 amino acids. Trimming removed 5 bases at V and 2 bases at J, with 6 bases between. The germline CDR1 and CDR2 sequences are SQVTM and ANQGSEA.

CDR3 in DNA: TGTGCCTGGAGTGTAGGGCAAAACTACGAGCAGTACTTC. Amino acids: CAWSVGQNYEQYF. The chain has TRBV30 and TRBJ2-7; unclear D gene. The V and J ends lost 0 bases and 3 bases respectively, with 9 bases between them. Germline CDR1 reads GTSNPN; CDR2 reads SVGIG (reference sequence). This CDR3 spans 13 amino acids.

This chain uses TRBV30 with TRBJ1-2; D remains ambiguous. In germline, CDR1 is GTSNPN, CDR2 SVGIG (reference sequence). Between the trimmed V and J ends, which lost 8 bases and 2 bases, there was a span of 12 bases. The CDR3 is 12 residues long. CDR3 coding DNA: TGTGCCGCTAGTAACAGAAACTATGGCTACACCTTC. It yields the protein CAASNRNYGYTF.

The chain combines TRBV5-6 with TRBJ2-2; no definite D call. Germline V CDR1 and CDR2: SGHDT, YYEEEE. The CDR3 loop spans 13 amino acids. The germline V and J ends were trimmed by 2 bases and 4 bases, with 6 bases remaining between them. The DNA of the CDR3 is TGTGCCAGCAGCTTTGCTAGCACCGGGGAGCTGTTTTTT. This encodes CASSFASTGELFF.

This clone was counted a few times. The V gene is TRBV29-1, the J gene TRBJ1-1, with 7 bases aligning to TRBD1. This CDR3 comprises 12 residues. CDR1 and CDR2 (germline): SQVTM, ANQGSEA. Trimming cost V 5 bases and J 1 base; bases outside gene matches: 1. The CDR3 DNA follows: TGCAGCGTTCACAGGGGGAACACTGAAGCTTTCTTT. Protein product: CSVHRGNTEAFF.